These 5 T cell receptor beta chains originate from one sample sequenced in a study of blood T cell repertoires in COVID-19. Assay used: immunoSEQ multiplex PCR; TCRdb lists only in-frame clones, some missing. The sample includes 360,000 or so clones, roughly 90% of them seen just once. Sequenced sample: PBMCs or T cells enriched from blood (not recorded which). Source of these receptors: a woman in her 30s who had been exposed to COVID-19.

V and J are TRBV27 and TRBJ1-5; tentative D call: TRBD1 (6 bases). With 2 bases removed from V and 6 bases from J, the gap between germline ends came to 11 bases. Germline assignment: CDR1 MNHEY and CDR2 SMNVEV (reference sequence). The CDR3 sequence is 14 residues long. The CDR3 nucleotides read TGTGCCAGCAGTTTAAGCGGGGGCGGTCAGCCCCAGCATTTT. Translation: CASSLSGGGQPQHF.

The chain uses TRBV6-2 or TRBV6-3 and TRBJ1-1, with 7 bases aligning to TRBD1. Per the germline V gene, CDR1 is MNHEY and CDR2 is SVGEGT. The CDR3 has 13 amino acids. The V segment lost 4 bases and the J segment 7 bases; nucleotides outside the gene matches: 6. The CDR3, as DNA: TGTGCCAGCAGTTTAGGACAGGCGGGTGAAGCTTTCTTT. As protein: CASSLGQAGEAFF.

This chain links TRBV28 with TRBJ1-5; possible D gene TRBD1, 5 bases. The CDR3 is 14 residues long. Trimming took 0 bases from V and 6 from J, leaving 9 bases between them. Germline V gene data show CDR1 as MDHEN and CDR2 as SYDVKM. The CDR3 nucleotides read TGTGCCAGCAGTTTATGGCAGGGCGGTCAGCCCCAGCATTTT. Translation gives CASSLWQGGQPQHF.

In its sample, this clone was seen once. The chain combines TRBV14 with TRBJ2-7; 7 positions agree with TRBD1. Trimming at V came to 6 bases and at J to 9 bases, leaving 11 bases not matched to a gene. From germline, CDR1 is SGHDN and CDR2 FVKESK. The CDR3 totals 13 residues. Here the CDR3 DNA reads TGTGCCAGCAGTCCTGACAGGGCCTGGGGGCAGTACTTC. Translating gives CASSPDRAWGQYF. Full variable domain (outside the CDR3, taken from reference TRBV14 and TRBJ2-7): EAGVTQFPSHSVIEKGQTVTLRCDPISGHDNLYWYRRVMGKEIKFLLHFVKESKQDESGMPNNRFLAERTGGTYSTLKVQPAELEDSGVYFCASSPDRAWGQYFGPGTRLTVT.

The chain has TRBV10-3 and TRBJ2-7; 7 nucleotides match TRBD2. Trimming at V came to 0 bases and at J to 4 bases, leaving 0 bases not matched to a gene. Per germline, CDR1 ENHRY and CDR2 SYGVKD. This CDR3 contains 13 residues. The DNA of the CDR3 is TGTGCCATCAGTGAGTCGGGGGGGTACGAGCAGTACTTC. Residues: CAISESGGYEQYF.